The 28 T cell receptor beta chains below all came from one sample that was sequenced in a study of T-cell memory formation after mild COVID-19. MiXCR, applied by TCRdb to the 5' RACE reads, yields one record per CDR3 protein. Among fewer than 650,000 distinct CDR3 sequences listed, less than 25% were seen once. The sample consisted of PBMCs or a T cell subset sorted from them (not recorded which). The source of these receptors is an adult woman who had mild COVID-19 (a few samples of this study predate the infection). Cell type and time point are not known.

V gene TRBV6-5 combines with J gene TRBJ1-6, with D perhaps TRBD1 (5 bases). V lost 4 bases to trimming and J lost 14 bases, with 15 bases between them. There are 13 residues in the CDR3. Germline CDR1 MNHEY, CDR2 SVGAGI. The CDR3 spells CASSSGELGSLHF. Here the CDR3 DNA reads TGTGCCAGCAGTTCGGGGGAATTGGGATCCCTCCACTTT.

The rearrangement joins TRBV5-4 to TRBJ1-1; D remains ambiguous. The CDR3 sequence is 12 residues long. Trimming shortened V by 1 base and J by 6 bases, and 7 bases separated the two germline ends. Germline V lookup: CDR1 SGHNT, CDR2 YYREEE (reference sequence). The CDR3 spells CASSLLLAEAFF. For the CDR3, the DNA is TGTGCCAGCAGCTTGTTATTGGCTGAAGCTTTCTTT.

This chain connects TRBV6-6 to TRBJ1-5; tentatively, D is TRBD1 (6 bases). This CDR3 is built from 14 residues. V gave up 2 bases and J gave up 2 bases, with 7 bases separating them. Germline assignment: CDR1 MNHNY and CDR2 SVGAGI (reference sequence). CDR3 nucleotides: TGTGCCAGCAGTTACGAGGGGGGCAATCAGCCCCAGCATTTT. Protein product: CASSYEGGNQPQHF.

The chain couples TRBV4-3 to TRBJ2-7; perhaps TRBD1 as D (6 bases). Germline lookup yields CDR1 LGHNA and CDR2 YSLEER. V lost 0 bases to trimming and J lost 3 bases, with 15 bases between them. The CDR3 covers 16 residues. In DNA form, the CDR3 reads TGCGCCAGCAGCCAAGATCGGGTACAGGGTTACTACGAGCAGTACTTC. It is translated as CASSQDRVQGYYEQYF.

The chain is built from TRBV7-2 and TRBJ2-1; 9 nucleotides line up with TRBD2. V lost 2 bases to trimming and J lost 6 bases; unmatched junction nucleotides: 2. The germline V gene has CDR1 SGHTA and CDR2 FQGNSA. CDR3 size: 14 residues. The CDR3 coding sequence is TGTGCCAGCAGCTTAACTAGCGGGTTCAATGAGCAGTTCTTC. The encoded protein is CASSLTSGFNEQFF. Based on the CDR3 plus reference TRBV7-2 and TRBJ2-1, the full variable domain is GAGVSQSPSNKVTEKGKDVELRCDPISGHTALYWYRQSLGQGLEFLIYFQGNSAPDKSGLPSDRFSAERTGGSVSTLTIQRTQQEDSAVYLCASSLTSGFNEQFFGPGTRLTVL.

The rearrangement links TRBV25-1 to TRBJ2-5; D unresolved. CDR1 is MGHDK, CDR2 SYGVNS, per germline. This CDR3 is built from 15 residues. Trimming took 4 bases from V and 0 from J, leaving 12 bases between them. CDR3 in amino acids: CASSAIQSYQETQYF. Written as DNA, the CDR3 is TGTGCCAGCAGTGCCATCCAGAGCTACCAAGAGACCCAGTACTTC. Filled out from reference TRBV25-1 and TRBJ2-5, the complete variable domain reads EADIYQTPRYLVIGTGKKITLECSQTMGHDKMYWYQQDPGMELHLIHYSYGVNSTEKGDLSSESTVSRIRTEHFPLTLESARPSHTSQYLCASSAIQSYQETQYFGPGTRLLVL.

This clonotype has just a few counts. The gene calls are TRBV5-5 and TRBJ1-1; D perhaps matches TRBD1 (5 bases). V lost 4 bases, J lost 6 bases, and 22 bases lay in between. CDR1 is SGHKS and CDR2 is YYEKEE in the germline V gene (reference sequence). This CDR3 spans 16 amino acids. DNA of the CDR3: TGTGCCAGCAGCATGGGGGATCGTTTTTTAGGGGCTGAAGCTTTCTTT. This translates into CASSMGDRFLGAEAFF.

In this sample, this clonotype turned up many times. The V and J genes are TRBV20-1 and TRBJ1-2; D unclear. Trimming left V 5 bases short and J 8 bases short, with 15 bases between. Germline V lookup: CDR1 DFQATT, CDR2 SNEGSKA (reference sequence). The CDR3 runs to 12 residues. The CDR3, as DNA: TGCAGTGCTGCAGAGGACGAACGGGGCTACACCTTC. It yields the protein CSAAEDERGYTF.

The chain carries TRBV7-2 and TRBJ2-5; 7 bases fit TRBD2. This CDR3 spans 16 amino acids. V shed 5 bases, J shed 4 bases, and the junction held 13 bases outside the gene matches. CDR1 SGHTA and CDR2 FQGNSA come from the germline V gene. CDR3 DNA: TGTGCCAGCAGCCTAGGGACGGGACTATTCATAGAGACCCAGTACTTC. It specifies CASSLGTGLFIETQYF. The complete variable domain, with remaining parts taken from reference TRBV7-2 and TRBJ2-5, reads GAGVSQSPSNKVTEKGKDVELRCDPISGHTALYWYRQSLGQGLEFLIYFQGNSAPDKSGLPSDRFSAERTGGSVSTLTIQRTQQEDSAVYLCASSLGTGLFIETQYFGPGTRLLVL.

This rearrangement joins TRBV29-1 to TRBJ2-3; no definite D call. The CDR3 loop spans 15 amino acids. CDR1 is SQVTM and CDR2 is ANQGSEA in the germline V gene. The germline V and J ends were trimmed by 0 bases and 0 bases, with 10 bases remaining between them. CDR3 protein: CSVEDNVRSTDTQYF. The DNA for the CDR3 is TGCAGCGTTGAAGATAATGTAAGGAGCACAGATACGCAGTATTTT.

The V and J genes are TRBV5-1 and TRBJ2-3; D is undetermined. Trimming pared 4 bases from V and 0 bases from J, leaving 18 bases between. The CDR3 is made up of 17 amino acids. Germline V gene lookup returns CDR1 SGHRS and CDR2 YFSETQ. The CDR3 DNA sequence: TGCGCCAGCAGCCAAACGCAGATAAGATCTAGCACAGATACGCAGTATTTT. It is translated as CASSQTQIRSSTDTQYF.

This clonotype was observed a few times. The rearrangement joins TRBV24-1 to TRBJ2-7, with TRBD2 matching over 14 bases. The CDR3 consists of 15 residues. The germline V gene encodes CDR1 KGHDR and CDR2 SFDVKD. J lost 3 bases, V lost 4 bases, and 1 base had no gene match. CDR3: CATSDGLAGGYEQYF. The CDR3 nucleotides read TGTGCCACCAGTGACGGACTAGCGGGAGGCTACGAGCAGTACTTC.

The chain is built from TRBV20-1 and TRBJ1-1; possibly TRBD1 for D (5 bases). CDR3 size: 13 residues. With 5 bases removed from V and 10 bases from J, the gap between germline ends came to 20 bases. Germline V gives CDR1 DFQATT, CDR2 SNEGSKA (reference sequence). CDR3 coding DNA: TGCAGTGCTTCACAAGCCGGGACCAAGGGAGCTTTCTTT. The encoded protein is CSASQAGTKGAFF.

The genes are TRBV18 and TRBJ2-2; TRBD1 matches at 10 bases. Germline trimming cut 2 bases from V and 1 base from J; bases unmatched to any gene: 4. There are 17 residues in the CDR3. CDR1 and CDR2 from the germline V gene are KGHSH and LQKENI. The CDR3 reads CASSPTGTGVNTGELFF. The CDR3 DNA follows: TGTGCCAGCTCACCAACCGGGACAGGGGTGAACACCGGGGAGCTGTTTTTT.

This clonotype was counted a few times. CDR3 nucleotide sequence: TGTGCCAGCAGCTTAGAACTAGCGGGGCGCTCAAGAGAGACCCAGTACTTC. Translation: CASSLELAGRSRETQYF. The chain joins TRBV7-2 to TRBJ2-5; 10 bases agree with TRBD2. This CDR3 is 17 amino acids long. With V trimmed by 1 base and J by 4 bases, 9 bases remained unmatched. Germline CDR1 reads SGHTA; CDR2 reads FQGNSA.

This clonotype showed up just a few times. The chain has TRBV29-1 and TRBJ2-3; D is unresolved. CDR1 and CDR2 from the germline V gene are SQVTM and ANQGSEA. Trimming left V 0 bases short and J 3 bases short, with 7 bases between. The CDR3 covers 13 residues. The CDR3 DNA reads TGCAGCGTTGAAGATGGTCAGACAGATACGCAGTATTTT. This encodes CSVEDGQTDTQYF.

V gene TRBV7-3 combines with J gene TRBJ1-2; 9 bases align to TRBD1. This CDR3 contains 15 residues. In germline, CDR1 is SGHTA, CDR2 FQGTGA. V trimming: 6 bases; J trimming: 8 bases; junction bases outside the gene matches: 13. In DNA form, the CDR3 reads TGTGCCAGCAGTCCGACCACAGGGGGCGCGGGAGGCTACACCTTC. This sequence encodes CASSPTTGGAGGYTF.

This clonotype has just a few counts. The chain couples TRBV5-1 to TRBJ2-3; D unclear. Between the trimmed V and J ends, which lost 6 bases and 5 bases, there was a span of 13 bases. The CDR3 has 13 amino acids. The germline V gene encodes CDR1 SGHRS and CDR2 YFSETQ. In nucleotides, the CDR3 is TGCGCCAGCAACCCCCGCCCTGGAGATACGCAGTATTTT. Its translation is CASNPRPGDTQYF.

The sample holds a few counts of this clonotype. The genes are TRBV20-1 and TRBJ2-3; 12 bases are shared with TRBD2. J lost 0 bases, V lost 2 bases, and 3 bases had no gene match. CDR3 size: 16 residues. In germline, CDR1 is DFQATT, CDR2 SNEGSKA (reference sequence). CDR3 amino acids: CSARKLAGGSTDTQYF. The CDR3 DNA reads as TGCAGTGCTAGAAAACTAGCGGGGGGTAGCACAGATACGCAGTATTTT.

This clonotype was detected only a few times. This rearrangement joins TRBV7-9 to TRBJ2-1; weak D call: TRBD1 (5 bases). Germline-derived CDR1 and CDR2 are SEHNR and FQNEAQ (reference sequence). Trimming cost V 4 bases and J 1 base, with 11 bases left between them. This CDR3 has 15 amino acids. Here the CDR3 reads CASSSLYRSYNEQFF. The CDR3 DNA reads as TGTGCCAGCAGCTCCCTTTACAGGTCCTACAATGAGCAGTTCTTC.

This clonotype has only a few counts. This chain links TRBV4-3 with TRBJ2-1; 8 bases fit TRBD2. The J segment lost 6 bases and the V segment lost 0 bases, leaving 7 bases of the junction unmatched. This CDR3 comprises 16 residues. CDR1 is LGHNA and CDR2 is YSLEER in the germline V gene. CDR3 amino acids: CASSQDWRTSFNEQFF. DNA for the CDR3: TGCGCCAGCAGCCAAGATTGGCGGACTAGCTTCAATGAGCAGTTCTTC.

The table lists this clonotype with a few counts. V gene TRBV12-3 or TRBV12-4 combines with J gene TRBJ2-1; D is unresolved. V dropped 3 bases and J dropped 9 bases, with 12 bases sitting between them. CDR3 size: 13 residues. The CDR3 sequence is CASSLSHSGEQFF. CDR3 sequence (DNA): TGTGCCAGCAGTTTGTCCCACAGTGGTGAGCAGTTCTTC.

DNA of the CDR3: TGTGCCAGCAGCCTCCCTGGGGGGGCCTCTTCCTACGAGCAGTACTTC. Amino acid sequence: CASSLPGGASSYEQYF. The chain links TRBV5-8 to TRBJ2-7, with D possibly TRBD2 on 7 matching bases. The CDR3 runs 16 residues. Trimming took off 4 bases at V and 1 base at J, with 18 bases between the two ends. The V gene's germline CDR1 is SGHTS and CDR2 YDEGEE.

The chain has TRBV4-3 and TRBJ2-7; 10 bases match TRBD2. The V segment lost 0 bases and the J segment 6 bases; nucleotides outside the gene matches: 11. This CDR3 has 17 residues. In germline, CDR1 is LGHNA, CDR2 YSLEER. The CDR3 spells CASSQDSLGSGRSEQYF. CDR3 sequence (DNA): TGCGCCAGCAGCCAAGATTCCCTTGGTAGCGGGAGGAGCGAGCAGTACTTC.

The gene calls are TRBV24-1 and TRBJ2-1; 14 bases are a match to TRBD2. Germline assignment: CDR1 KGHDR and CDR2 SFDVKD. CDR3 length: 14 amino acids. Trimming at V came to 8 bases and at J to 10 bases, leaving 6 bases not matched to a gene. CDR3 coding DNA: TGTGCCACCATTGGGACTAGCGGGAGAGGCGAGCAGTTCTTC. Residues: CATIGTSGRGEQFF.

The CDR3 reads CASSSVWDREGKQYF. The CDR3 DNA follows: TGTGCCAGCAGTTCTGTCTGGGACAGGGAAGGGAAGCAGTACTTC. J is TRBJ2-7 and V is TRBV11-2; TRBD1 matches at 9 bases. The CDR3 spans 15 residues. The ends lost 6 bases at V and 8 bases at J; junction bases unmatched: 14. Germline CDR1 SGHAT, CDR2 FQNNGV.

The chain uses TRBV20-1 and TRBJ1-5, with TRBD1 matching 10 bases. Trimming took 1 base from V and 4 from J; bases not matched to a gene: 1. The germline CDR1 and CDR2 sequences are DFQATT and SNEGSKA (reference sequence). The CDR3 loop spans 14 amino acids. The CDR3 protein is CSARVGQGNQPQHF. The CDR3, as DNA: TGCAGTGCTAGAGTGGGACAGGGGAATCAGCCCCAGCATTTT.

This clonotype occurred many times. This sequence joins TRBV12-3 or TRBV12-4 and TRBJ2-5; D unresolved. CDR3 length: 11 residues. Trimming took 6 bases from V and 3 from J, leaving 5 bases between them. In DNA, the CDR3 is TGTGCCAGCAGCTTAAAAGAGACCCAGTACTTC. It is translated as CASSLKETQYF.